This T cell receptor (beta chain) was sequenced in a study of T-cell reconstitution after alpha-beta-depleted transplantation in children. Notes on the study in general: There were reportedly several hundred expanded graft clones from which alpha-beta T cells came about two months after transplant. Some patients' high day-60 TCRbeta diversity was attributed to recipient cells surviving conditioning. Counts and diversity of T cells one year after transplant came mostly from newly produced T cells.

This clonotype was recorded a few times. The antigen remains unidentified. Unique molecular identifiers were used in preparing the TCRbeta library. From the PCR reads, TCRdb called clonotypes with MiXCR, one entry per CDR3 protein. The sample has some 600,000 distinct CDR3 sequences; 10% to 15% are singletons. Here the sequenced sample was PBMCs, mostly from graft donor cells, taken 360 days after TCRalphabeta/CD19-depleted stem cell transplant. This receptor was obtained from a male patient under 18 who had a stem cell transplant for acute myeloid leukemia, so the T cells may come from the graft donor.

CDR3 loop: CASSLDGRAGPQHF. In nucleotides, the CDR3 is TGTGCCAGCAGTTTAGATGGCAGGGCAGGGCCCCAGCATTTT. The chain couples TRBV12-3 or TRBV12-4 to TRBJ1-5; tentative D call: TRBD1 (5 bases). V lost 1 base, J lost 9 bases, and 13 bases lay in between. CDR3 size: 14 residues.